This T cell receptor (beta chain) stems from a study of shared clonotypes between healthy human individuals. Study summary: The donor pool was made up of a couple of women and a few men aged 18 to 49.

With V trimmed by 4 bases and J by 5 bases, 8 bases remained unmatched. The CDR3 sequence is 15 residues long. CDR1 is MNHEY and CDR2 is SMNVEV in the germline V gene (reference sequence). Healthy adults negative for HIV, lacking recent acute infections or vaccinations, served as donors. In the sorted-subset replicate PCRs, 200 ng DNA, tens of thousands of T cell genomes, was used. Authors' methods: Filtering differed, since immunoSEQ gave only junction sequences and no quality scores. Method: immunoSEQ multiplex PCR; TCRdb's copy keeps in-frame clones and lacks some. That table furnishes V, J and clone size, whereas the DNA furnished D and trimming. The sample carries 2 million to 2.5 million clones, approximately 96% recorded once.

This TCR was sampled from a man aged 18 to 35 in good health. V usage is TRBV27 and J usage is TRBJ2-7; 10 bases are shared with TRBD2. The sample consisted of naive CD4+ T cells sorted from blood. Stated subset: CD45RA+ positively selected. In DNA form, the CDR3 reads TGTGCCAGCAGTTCTCCAGCGGGAGGGCCCCACGAGCAGTACTTC. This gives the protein CASSSPAGGPHEQYF.